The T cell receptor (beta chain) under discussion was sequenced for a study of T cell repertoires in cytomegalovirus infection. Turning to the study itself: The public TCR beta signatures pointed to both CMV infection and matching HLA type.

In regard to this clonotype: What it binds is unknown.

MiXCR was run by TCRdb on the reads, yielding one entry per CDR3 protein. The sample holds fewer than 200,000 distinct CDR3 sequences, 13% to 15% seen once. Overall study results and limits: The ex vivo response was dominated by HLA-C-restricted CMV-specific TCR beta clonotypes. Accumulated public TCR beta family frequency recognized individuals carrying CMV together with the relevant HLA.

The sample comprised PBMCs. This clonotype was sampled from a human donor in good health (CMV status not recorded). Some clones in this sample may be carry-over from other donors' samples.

The chain's CDR3 is CASSSGTGGYTEAFF. Here the CDR3 DNA reads TGTGCCAGTAGCTCTGGGACAGGGGGCTACACTGAAGCTTTCTTT. The genes are TRBV19 and TRBJ1-1; TRBD1 matches 12 bases. This CDR3 is built from 15 residues. Germline CDR1 reads LNHDA; CDR2 reads SQIVND (reference sequence). Germline trimming cut 6 bases from V and 3 bases from J; bases unmatched to any gene: 5.